The clone carrying this TCR beta chain was picked up many times. The antigen is not known. This record belongs to a study of Graves' ophthalmopathy and Graves' hyperthyroidism. Study-level background: Specimen type is peripheral blood, obtained at initial diagnosis before any treatment. Findings of the study overall: Separation of ophthalmopathy from stable hyperthyroidism was achieved by a 13-signature model, at approximately 90% sensitivity and roughly 77% specificity.

Aged 18 to 65, hyperthyroidism patients had been newly diagnosed, with under 2 months' duration. The CDR3 loop spans 16 amino acids. V was cut by 6 bases and J by 5 bases, with 17 bases left in between. Beta-chain TCR CDR3 regions were amplified from RNA transcripts. The first-round RT-PCR employed HTBI primers together with the Qiagen OneStep RT-PCR kit. A multiplex PCR was then performed as the second round. Each CDR3 protein gets one entry after TCRdb re-called the multiplex PCR reads with MiXCR. The table shows 350,000 to 450,000 distinct CDR3 sequences, with around 21% occurring only once. The chain joins TRBV12-3 or TRBV12-4 to TRBJ1-6; TRBD1 is a possible D gene (5 bases). The sequenced sample was peripheral blood. The receptor's source is a woman aged 18-29 years with stable Graves' hyperthyroidism. CDR3: CASRDPGGSNNSPLHF. The CDR3 DNA reads as TGTGCCAGCAGGGACCCTGGGGGTTCGAATAATTCACCCCTCCACTTT.